This T cell receptor (beta chain) was identified during a study of shared clonotypes between healthy human individuals. Study in general: Per donor, CD8 memory used one plate, CD8 naive used two, CD4 memory used three and CD4 naive used three.

It was into CD45RA+ naive and CD45RA-negative memory subsets that the CD4+ cells were split. Deep was the level used in running the assay. Replicate PCRs from sorted subsets contained around 200 ng DNA, which is some 30,000 T cell genomes. Produced via immunoSEQ multiplex PCR; TCRdb's table is partial and in-frame only. The data contain over a million clones, approximately 96% of them seen just once; the ten biggest clones take up approximately 1.2%. The sequence derives from a man aged 25-45 years in good health. Sequenced sample: naive CD4+ T cells sorted from blood. The subset denotes: CD45RA+ positively selected.

The CDR3 bases are TGTGCCAGCAGCCCCGCGGGGACAGGGGGCGCGTACGAGCAGTACTTC. It codes for CASSPAGTGGAYEQYF. This chain connects TRBV11-2 to TRBJ2-7, with TRBD1 matching over 12 bases. V gave up 5 bases and J gave up 4 bases; unmatched junction bases: 9. The CDR3 sequence is 16 residues long. Germline CDR1 reads SGHAT; CDR2 reads FQNNGV.